This TCR beta chain emerged from a study of T cell changes during pregnancy in multiple sclerosis (dated by TCRdb to about 2019). Notes on the research overall: In women with multiple sclerosis, the researchers looked at how the T cell repertoire shifted as pregnancy progressed.

The protocol used for the library was the immunoSEQ multiplex PCR assay. What TCRdb holds here is the immuneACCESS table cut down to in-frame rearrangements. Part of the clones is not present; checked against another copy, under half of the missing clones reflect an unresolved V gene, and the others are unexplained. The sample table lists 50,000 to 60,000 clones, around nine tenths of them with a count of one. Of the sample, 2.2% falls within the top ten clones. CDR1 and CDR2 were assigned from the germline V gene as SGHRS and YFSETQ. The CDR3 runs 14 residues from the cysteine to the phenylalanine. This entry keeps only the CDR3 DNA: 42 bases, framed from base 1. The junction shows trimming of 0 bases on V and 7 bases on J, and the gene matches do not reach 2 bases of it. With regard to this clone: Its antigen remains undetermined. No per-base quality is available; no much larger clone lies one base away.

Recombination connected TRBV5-1 to TRBJ1-1; 11 central nucleotides agree with TRBD1. Sequenced material: peripheral blood, taken in the first trimester of pregnancy. This clonotype originated in a female donor in good health, enrolled as a control in a pregnancy study. The CDR3 has the sequence CASSLGTGGFEAFF. The DNA reads TGCGCCAGCAGCTTGGGGACAGGGGGCTTTGAAGCTTTCTTT.